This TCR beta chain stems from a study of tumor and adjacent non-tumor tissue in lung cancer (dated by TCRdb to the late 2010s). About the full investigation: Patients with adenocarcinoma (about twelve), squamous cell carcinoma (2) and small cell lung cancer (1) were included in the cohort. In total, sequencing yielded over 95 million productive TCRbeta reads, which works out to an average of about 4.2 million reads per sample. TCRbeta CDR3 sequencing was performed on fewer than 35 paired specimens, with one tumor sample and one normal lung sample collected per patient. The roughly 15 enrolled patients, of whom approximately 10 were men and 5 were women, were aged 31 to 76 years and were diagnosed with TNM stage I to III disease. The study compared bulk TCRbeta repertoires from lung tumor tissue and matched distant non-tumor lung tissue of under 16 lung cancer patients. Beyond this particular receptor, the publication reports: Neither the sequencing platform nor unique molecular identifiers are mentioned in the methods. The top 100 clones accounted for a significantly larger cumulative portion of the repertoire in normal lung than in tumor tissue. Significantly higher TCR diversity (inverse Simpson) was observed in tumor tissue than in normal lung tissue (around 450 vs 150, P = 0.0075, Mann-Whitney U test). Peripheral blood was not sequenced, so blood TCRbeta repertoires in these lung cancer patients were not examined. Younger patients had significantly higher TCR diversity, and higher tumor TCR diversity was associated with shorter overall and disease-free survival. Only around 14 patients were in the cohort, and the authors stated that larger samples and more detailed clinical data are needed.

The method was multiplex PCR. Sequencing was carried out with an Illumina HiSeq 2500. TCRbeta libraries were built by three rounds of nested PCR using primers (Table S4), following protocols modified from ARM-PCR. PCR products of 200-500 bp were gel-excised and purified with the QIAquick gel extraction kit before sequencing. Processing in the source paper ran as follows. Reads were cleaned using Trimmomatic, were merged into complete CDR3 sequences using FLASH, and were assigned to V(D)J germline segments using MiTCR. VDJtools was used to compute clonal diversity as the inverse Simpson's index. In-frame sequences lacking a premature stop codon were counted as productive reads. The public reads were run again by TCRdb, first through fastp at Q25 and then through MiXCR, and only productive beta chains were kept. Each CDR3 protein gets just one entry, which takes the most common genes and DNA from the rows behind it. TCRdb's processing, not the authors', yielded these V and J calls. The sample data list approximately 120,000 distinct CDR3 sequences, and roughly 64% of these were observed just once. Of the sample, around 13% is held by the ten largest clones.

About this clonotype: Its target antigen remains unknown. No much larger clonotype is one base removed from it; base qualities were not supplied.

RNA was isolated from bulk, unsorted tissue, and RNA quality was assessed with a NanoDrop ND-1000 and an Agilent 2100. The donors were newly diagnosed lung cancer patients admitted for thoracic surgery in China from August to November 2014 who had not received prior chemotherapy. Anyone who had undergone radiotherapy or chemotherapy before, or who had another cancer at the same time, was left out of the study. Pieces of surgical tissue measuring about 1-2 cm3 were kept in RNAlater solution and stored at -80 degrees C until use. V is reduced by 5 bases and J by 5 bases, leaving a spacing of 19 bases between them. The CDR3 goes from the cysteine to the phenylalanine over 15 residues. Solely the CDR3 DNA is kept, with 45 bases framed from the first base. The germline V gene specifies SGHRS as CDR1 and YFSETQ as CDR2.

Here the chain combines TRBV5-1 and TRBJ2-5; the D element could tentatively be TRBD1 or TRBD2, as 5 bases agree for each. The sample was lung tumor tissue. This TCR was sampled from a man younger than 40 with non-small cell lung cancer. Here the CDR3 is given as CASSNLPDEGETQYF. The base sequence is TGCGCCAGCAGTAACCTCCCAGACGAGGGGGAGACCCAGTACTTC.